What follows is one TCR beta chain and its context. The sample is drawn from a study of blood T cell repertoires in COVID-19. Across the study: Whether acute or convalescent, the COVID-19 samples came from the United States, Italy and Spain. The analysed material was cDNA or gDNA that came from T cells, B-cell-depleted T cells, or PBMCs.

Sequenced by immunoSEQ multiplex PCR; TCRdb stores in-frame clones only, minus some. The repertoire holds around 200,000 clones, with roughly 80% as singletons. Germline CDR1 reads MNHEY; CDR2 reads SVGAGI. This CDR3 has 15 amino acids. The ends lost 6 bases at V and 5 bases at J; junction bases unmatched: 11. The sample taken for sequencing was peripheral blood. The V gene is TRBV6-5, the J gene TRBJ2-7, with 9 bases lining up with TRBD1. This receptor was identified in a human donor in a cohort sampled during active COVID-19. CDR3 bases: TGTGCCAGCAGACGCGACAGGGGGAGAGTCAACGAGCAGTACTTC. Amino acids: CASRRDRGRVNEQYF.